The present TCR beta chain was sequenced within a study of blood T cell repertoires in COVID-19. Study summary: Whether acute or convalescent, the COVID-19 samples came from the United States, Italy and Spain.

Germline loops: CDR1 SGHTA, CDR2 FQGNSA. V shed 2 bases and J 3 bases; nucleotides not matched to a gene: 5. This CDR3 region has 17 residues. This clone was detected once. Profiling relied on immunoSEQ multiplex PCR, and the TCRdb table lists in-frame clones only, not all of them. The sample shows fewer than 300,000 clones, approximately 91% of them seen only once. This TCR derives from a woman aged 40-49 years with acute COVID-19. The sequenced sample consisted of PBMCs or T cells enriched from blood (not recorded which). The rearrangement links TRBV7-2 to TRBJ2-3, with TRBD2 identical over 13 bases. DNA of the CDR3: TGTGCCAGCAGCTTACTTGGGACTAGCGGGAAGACAGATACGCAGTATTTT. It is translated as CASSLLGTSGKTDTQYF.